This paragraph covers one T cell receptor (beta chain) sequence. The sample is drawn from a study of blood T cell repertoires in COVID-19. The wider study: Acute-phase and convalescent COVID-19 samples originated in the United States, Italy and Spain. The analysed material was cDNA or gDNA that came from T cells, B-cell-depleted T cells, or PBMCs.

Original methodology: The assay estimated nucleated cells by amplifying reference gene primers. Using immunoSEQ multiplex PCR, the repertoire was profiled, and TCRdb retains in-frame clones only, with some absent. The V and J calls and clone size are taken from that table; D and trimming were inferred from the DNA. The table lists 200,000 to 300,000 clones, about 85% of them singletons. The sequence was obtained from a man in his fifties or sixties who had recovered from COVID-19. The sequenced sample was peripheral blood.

CDR3 residues: CASSQGASEKLFF. CDR3 sequence (DNA): TGTGCCAGTAGCCAGGGGGCCAGTGAAAAACTGTTTTTT. This chain connects TRBV19 to TRBJ1-4; 8 nucleotides match TRBD1. The ends lost 6 bases at V and 7 bases at J; junction bases unmatched: 4. The CDR3 totals 13 residues. Germline values: CDR1 LNHDA, CDR2 SQIVND (reference sequence).